The rows below give T cell receptor beta chains drawn from one sample of a study of blood T cell repertoires in COVID-19. The data were produced by immunoSEQ multiplex PCR, yet TCRdb's version contains in-frame clones alone and is incomplete. The table records fewer than 300,000 clones, around 86% of them present only once. Material: PBMCs or T cells enriched from blood (not recorded which). Receptors originate from a man aged 18 to 35 who had recovered from COVID-19. The CDR3 runs from the conserved cysteine through the conserved F or W. Fields, in order: clone size, V gene, J gene, CDR3 protein. Clone size, where shown, is once, few, many, or a class for clones that have expanded.

>.|TRBV3-1/TRBV3-2|TRBJ2-3
CASSQGLAGLGDTQYF
>.|TRBV5-1|TRBJ2-7
CASSLVTPYEQYF
>few|TRBV7-9|TRBJ2-1
CASSLDSSYNEQFF
>.|TRBV11-2|TRBJ1-2
CASSLDPDRVFGYTF
>.|TRBV4-1|TRBJ2-5
CASSQVLRGEWGETQYF
>.|TRBV2|TRBJ2-5
CASSEPESGVTQYF
>.|TRBV19|TRBJ2-2
CASSKYGQNTGELFF
>.|TRBV7-2|TRBJ2-7
CASNEKFGPYEQYF
>once|TRBV19|TRBJ1-5
CASRGRDRAQAQHF
>.|TRBV5-8|TRBJ2-1
CASSPVIASSYNEQFF
>.|TRBV6-2/TRBV6-3|TRBJ1-4
CASSFGQENEKLFF
>.|TRBV7-7|TRBJ2-5
CASSLGRTIRQETQYF
>many|TRBV9|TRBJ2-1
CASSPQAGRTYNEQFF
>.|TRBV10-2|TRBJ1-3
CASSDLAGGRNTIYF
>.|TRBV6-2/TRBV6-3|TRBJ1-5
CASSIRQVISNQPQHF
>.|TRBV9|TRBJ2-2
CASSTGTSYFFGELFF
>.|TRBV7-9|TRBJ2-1
CASSLPSGGYSYNEQFF
>.|TRBV10-2|TRBJ2-1
CASSATSGGVNEQFF
>.|TRBV5-1|TRBJ2-5
CASSLDPTGVGETQYF
>.|TRBV30|TRBJ2-5
CASSRQQETQYF
>.|TRBV11-2|TRBJ2-2
CAERLGLTGELFF
>.|TRBV28|TRBJ2-1
CASSLSGSLSHNEQFF
>.|TRBV5-1|TRBJ1-1
CASSLATGVPEAFF
>.|TRBV2|TRBJ2-1
CASKIGGPLGNEQFF
>.|TRBV5-8|TRBJ1-1
CASSLAWDTYTEAFF
>once|TRBV6-5|TRBJ1-6
CASSPRGGNSPLHF
>.|TRBV30|TRBJ2-7
CAWGQGAYEQYF
>.|TRBV5-1|TRBJ1-6
CASSSDRADSPLHF
>.|TRBV6-5|TRBJ1-4
CASRTGTTNEKLFF
>.|TRBV6-1|TRBJ1-2
CASSDMAPAEYGYTF
>.|TRBV3-1/TRBV3-2|TRBJ2-7
CASSQPRGEQYF
>.|TRBV10-3|TRBJ1-1
CAISPEQLVNTEAFF
>.|TRBV27|TRBJ2-1
CASSLSTEFYNEQFF
>.|TRBV30|TRBJ2-1
CAWGDSRWEQFF
>once|TRBV28|TRBJ2-1
CASSSSGTNTYNEQFF
>.|TRBV2|TRBJ2-5
CASSYYGGQETQYF
>.|TRBV7-9|TRBJ2-5
CASSLDSSETQYF
>.|TRBV19|TRBJ2-1
CASSSIYYNEQFF
>few|TRBV9|TRBJ2-7
CASSAQVSSYEQYF
>.|TRBV15|TRBJ2-7
CATSRPSGIWREQYF
>.|TRBV7-8|TRBJ2-5
CASSRDGGWETQYF
>.|TRBV14|TRBJ2-1
CASSRLSTGVTYNEQFF
>.|TRBV13|TRBJ2-5
CASSSRLATETQYF
>.|TRBV7-6|TRBJ1-3
CASSLGASSGNTIYF
>.|TRBV30|TRBJ1-1
CAWSVDTNTEAFF
>.|TRBV11-3|TRBJ2-7
CASSAGEIYEQYF
>few|TRBV10-1|TRBJ2-1
CASSAGLAGAYNEQFF
>.|TRBV21-1|TRBJ2-1
CASSKEILASGDEQFF
>.|TRBV23-1|TRBJ1-3
CASSLGVQGASLSGGNTIYF
>.|TRBV30|TRBJ1-3
CAWDSLSGNTIYF
>.|TRBV11-3|TRBJ2-7
CASKPGMDEQYF
>.|TRBV7-9|TRBJ1-3
CASSLGGNSGNTIYF
>.|TRBV9|TRBJ2-1
CASSVAGEIDEQFF
>.|TRBV5-1|TRBJ2-3
CASSSQYTDTQYF
>.|TRBV30|TRBJ2-4
CAWSVLAEGAKNIQYF
>.|TRBV25-1|TRBJ1-1
CASSADRVGTEAFF
>.|TRBV6-1|TRBJ1-5
CASSDQGADQPQHF
>.|TRBV2|TRBJ2-2
CASSGTDRASWSGELFF